This passage covers 18 T cell receptor beta chains from one sample sequenced in a study of blood T cell repertoires in COVID-19. Assay: immunoSEQ multiplex PCR; the TCRdb copy retains only in-frame clones and omits some. The sample has approximately 210,000 clones; 85% are singletons. Sequencing was carried out using peripheral blood. These receptors all stem from a man aged 60 to 69 with COVID-19, enrolled during active disease.

This clone was counted once. The chain couples TRBV6-5 to TRBJ1-5, with D perhaps TRBD1 (6 bases). Between the trimmed V and J ends, which lost 4 bases and 2 bases, there was a span of 9 bases. This CDR3 comprises 14 residues. Germline V gene lookup returns CDR1 MNHEY and CDR2 SVGAGI. CDR3 in amino acids: CASSFRQGNQPQHF. CDR3 sequence (DNA): TGTGCCAGCAGTTTTAGACAGGGCAATCAGCCCCAGCATTTT.

Only one count was recorded for this clone. V is TRBV6-1 and J is TRBJ2-3; 11 bases agree with TRBD2. J was trimmed by 2 bases and V by 0 bases; bases with no gene match: 1. The V gene's germline CDR1 is MNHNS and CDR2 SASEGT. CDR3 size: 16 residues. The CDR3 sequence is CASSEAGLAATDTQYF. The CDR3 DNA is TGTGCCAGCAGTGAAGCGGGACTAGCGGCCACAGATACGCAGTATTTT.

This clone was found once. This rearrangement joins TRBV9 to TRBJ2-3, with unresolved D. The germline V gene encodes CDR1 SGDLS and CDR2 YYNGEE. V was trimmed by 0 bases and J by 2 bases, leaving 7 bases between them. CDR3 length: 14 residues. The CDR3 DNA sequence: TGTGCCAGCAGCGTAGCAATAGTCACAGATACGCAGTATTTT. This gives the protein CASSVAIVTDTQYF.

This clone was recorded only once. This sequence joins TRBV4-1 and TRBJ1-1; the D is unclear. CDR1 and CDR2 from the germline V gene are MGHRA and YSYEKL. This CDR3 is built from 14 residues. Between the trimmed V and J ends, which lost 0 bases and 1 base, there was a span of 6 bases. CDR3 DNA sequence: TGCGCCAGCAGCCAAGATCTAGGGAACACTGAAGCTTTCTTT. Translated, it gives CASSQDLGNTEAFF.

The chain combines TRBV10-3 with TRBJ2-7; 7 positions agree with TRBD2. J gave up 3 bases and V 6 bases, and 11 bases lay outside the gene matches. The germline CDR1 and CDR2 sequences are ENHRY and SYGVKD. This CDR3 is built from 15 residues. CDR3 bases: TGTGCCATCAGATTTGGGGGGGATCTCCGCTACGAGCAGTACTTC. The encoded protein is CAIRFGGDLRYEQYF.

The chain uses TRBV4-1 and TRBJ2-7; TRBD1 matches 9 bases. Trimming at V came to 0 bases and at J to 3 bases, leaving 6 bases not matched to a gene. Looked up from germline, CDR1 is MGHRA and CDR2 is YSYEKL. The CDR3 length is 16 residues. CDR3 nucleotides: TGCGCCAGCAGCCAAGATTTCCCGGACAGGGGCTACGAGCAGTACTTC. This gives the protein CASSQDFPDRGYEQYF.

The V gene is TRBV7-2, the J gene TRBJ1-2; TRBD1 matches at 11 bases. Germline lookup yields CDR1 SGHTA and CDR2 FQGNSA. CDR3 length equals 15 residues. The V segment lost 0 bases and the J segment 8 bases; nucleotides outside the gene matches: 5. The CDR3 DNA reads as TGTGCCAGCAGCTTAGCCGGACAGGGGGCGGGCGGCTACACCTTC. Its translation: CASSLAGQGAGGYTF. Drawing the rest from reference TRBV7-2 and TRBJ1-2, the complete variable domain is GAGVSQSPSNKVTEKGKDVELRCDPISGHTALYWYRQSLGQGLEFLIYFQGNSAPDKSGLPSDRFSAERTGGSVSTLTIQRTQQEDSAVYLCASSLAGQGAGGYTFGSGTRLTVV.

Concerning this clone: Other DNA sequences in this specimen translate into the identical CDR3. The chain has TRBV5-4 and TRBJ1-1; 7 nucleotides agree with TRBD1. Germline-derived CDR1 and CDR2 are SGHNT and YYREEE (reference sequence). CDR3 length: 14 amino acids. Trimming cost V 4 bases and J 1 base; bases outside gene matches: 4. Here the CDR3 DNA reads TGTGCCAGCAGCGGGGGACAGTGGAACACTGAAGCTTTCTTT. Encoded protein: CASSGGQWNTEAFF.

The chain employs TRBV15 and TRBJ1-1; D might be TRBD1 (5 bases). The CDR3 has 16 amino acids. Germline V gene sequence: CDR1 LNHNV, CDR2 YYDKDF (reference sequence). Trimming removed 1 base at V and 1 base at J, with 13 bases between. CDR3 bases: TGTGCCACCAGCAGAGGGGGCTCCCCCCGGAACACTGAAGCTTTCTTT. It specifies CATSRGGSPRNTEAFF.

V is TRBV14 and J is TRBJ2-7, with 9 bases matching TRBD2. The length of the CDR3 is 15 residues. Germline CDR1 reads SGHDN; CDR2 reads FVKESK. J lost 3 bases, V lost 2 bases, and 5 bases had no gene match. CDR3 bases: TGTGCCAGCAGCCAAACCCTAGCGGGGTTCTACGAGCAGTACTTC. Amino acids: CASSQTLAGFYEQYF.

The CDR3 loop is CASSLAGGARANTEAFF. Written as DNA, the CDR3 is TGTGCCAGCAGCTTGGCCGGGGGGGCTCGGGCGAACACTGAAGCTTTCTTT. The chain employs TRBV5-8 and TRBJ1-1; perhaps TRBD1 as D (6 bases). Trimming cost V 0 bases and J 1 base, with 16 bases left between them. From germline, CDR1 is SGHTS and CDR2 YDEGEE. The CDR3 totals 17 residues.

This chain connects TRBV5-1 to TRBJ1-6; D is unclear. V lost 3 bases to trimming and J lost 6 bases, with 16 bases between them. The V gene's germline CDR1 is SGHRS and CDR2 YFSETQ. The length of the CDR3 is 16 residues. Here the CDR3 DNA reads TGCGCCAGCAGCTCCTACCTTGGTACCGGTAATTCACCCCTCCACTTT. The encoded protein is CASSSYLGTGNSPLHF.

The V call is TRBV19, the J call TRBJ1-4; D remains ambiguous. Trimming removed 6 bases at V and 7 bases at J, with 6 bases between. Germline CDR1 is LNHDA and CDR2 is SQIVND (reference sequence). This CDR3 has 11 residues. For the CDR3, the DNA is TGTGCCAGTAGCACCGGTGAAAAACTGTTTTTT. As protein: CASSTGEKLFF.

The chain's CDR3 is CASSPDRHGNTEAFF. The CDR3 DNA follows: TGTGCCAGCAGTCCCGACAGGCACGGGAACACTGAAGCTTTCTTT. V is TRBV6-5 and J is TRBJ1-1, with TRBD1 as a possible D gene (6 bases). The V and J ends lost 5 bases and 1 base respectively, with 14 bases between them. CDR1 is MNHEY, CDR2 SVGAGI, per germline. The CDR3 spans 15 residues.

The chain recombines TRBV27 with TRBJ1-1; 10 bases are shared with TRBD1. CDR1 MNHEY and CDR2 SMNVEV come from the germline V gene (reference sequence). V was clipped by 4 bases and J by 11 bases; unmatched bases: 7. CDR3 length: 13 amino acids. CDR3 DNA: TGTGCCAGCAGTTCTCGACAGGGGGCTGGCGCTTTCTTT. Encoded protein: CASSSRQGAGAFF.

The V and J genes are TRBV5-3 and TRBJ2-2; 7 bases agree with TRBD1. TRBV5-3 belongs to the ORF category, with a function that is uncertain. The CDR3 contains 17 residues. V shed 2 bases and J 0 bases; nucleotides not matched to a gene: 7. The CDR3 sequence is CARSLNQGVTNTGELFF. The CDR3 bases are TGTGCCAGAAGCTTAAACCAGGGGGTGACGAACACCGGGGAGCTGTTTTTT.

The chain employs TRBV5-4 and TRBJ2-7; 11 bases align to TRBD1. Germline loops: CDR1 SGHNT, CDR2 YYREEE (reference sequence). Trimming cost V 5 bases and J 5 bases; bases outside gene matches: 12. This CDR3 has 16 amino acids. The CDR3 here is CASSLPPGQGGHEQYF. The CDR3 coding sequence is TGTGCCAGCAGTTTACCCCCGGGACAGGGGGGACACGAGCAGTACTTC. Full variable domain (outside the CDR3, taken from reference TRBV5-4 and TRBJ2-7): ETGVTQSPTHLIKTRGQQVTLRCSSQSGHNTVSWYQQALGQGPQFIFQYYREEENGRGNFPPRFSGLQFPNYSSELNVNALELDDSALYLCASSLPPGQGGHEQYFGPGTRLTVT.

The chain recombines TRBV28 with TRBJ1-1; a weak D match, TRBD1 (5 bases). This CDR3 has 16 residues. Trimming removed 7 bases from V and 6 bases from J, with 24 bases in between. CDR1 is MDHEN, CDR2 SYDVKM, per germline. CDR3 region: CASKPGLQGGKAEAFF. The CDR3 nucleotides read TGTGCCAGCAAACCGGGACTCCAGGGAGGTAAGGCTGAAGCTTTCTTT.